Below are 26 T cell receptor beta chains sequenced from a single sample in a study of T cells in Graves' hyperthyroidism and ophthalmopathy. What was amplified from RNA transcripts were TCR beta CDR3 regions. Using the HTBI primer set, a first-round RT-PCR was run on the TCR CDR3. TCRdb called the multiplex PCR reads again in MiXCR, with one record for every CDR3 protein. The sample carries a few hundred thousand distinct CDR3 sequences, about a sixth recorded once. Sequencing was performed on blood. The receptors were gathered from a woman aged 25 to 39 with Graves' hyperthyroidism.

V is TRBV4-1 and J is TRBJ2-1; 7 nucleotides match TRBD2. The CDR3 consists of 15 residues. V lost 8 bases and J lost 0; bases outside the gene matches: 7. From germline, CDR1 is MGHRA and CDR2 YSYEKL. The chain's CDR3 is CASALAERSYNEQFF. In DNA, the CDR3 is TGCGCCAGCGCCCTAGCGGAGCGCTCCTACAATGAGCAGTTCTTC.

This clonotype was seen only a few times. V usage is TRBV6-2 or TRBV6-3 and J usage is TRBJ1-2, with a weak D call TRBD1 (5 bases). The V end was cut by 6 bases, the J end by 3 bases, with 14 bases between. Germline lookup yields CDR1 MNHEY and CDR2 SVGEGT. This CDR3 spans 14 amino acids. This CDR3 is CASRIQGGDYGYTF. CDR3 DNA: TGTGCCAGCAGAATCCAGGGTGGTGACTATGGCTACACCTTC.

This clonotype showed up many times. The chain uses TRBV15 and TRBJ2-1; 9 bases are a match to TRBD2. The ends lost 8 bases at V and 2 bases at J; junction bases unmatched: 7. Germline V CDR1 and CDR2: LNHNV, YYDKDF (reference sequence). This CDR3 spans 15 amino acids. The CDR3 sequence: CATVPGLAPYNEQFF. In nucleotides, the CDR3 is TGTGCCACCGTGCCGGGACTAGCCCCCTACAATGAGCAGTTCTTC.

This clonotype showed up many times. V gene TRBV15 combines with J gene TRBJ2-1; D may be TRBD1 or TRBD2 (5 bases each). V dropped 1 base and J dropped 13 bases, with 17 bases sitting between them. Germline CDR1 reads LNHNV; CDR2 reads YYDKDF (reference sequence). The CDR3 is made up of 14 amino acids. The CDR3 here is CATSRGGSEGRQFF. The DNA for the CDR3 is TGTGCCACCAGCAGAGGGGGGTCTGAGGGGAGACAGTTCTTC.

This clonotype was seen many times. This sequence joins TRBV12-3 or TRBV12-4 and TRBJ2-7, with 9 bases lining up with TRBD2. The trim removed 5 bases at V and 6 bases at J, leaving 8 bases unmatched. The CDR3 contains 14 residues. The CDR3 protein is CASSRIAGAGEQYF. The CDR3 bases are TGTGCCAGCAGTCGGATAGCGGGGGCGGGCGAGCAGTACTTC.

This clonotype has at least ten counts. This chain connects TRBV27 to TRBJ2-1, with TRBD2 as a possible D gene (6 bases). V lost 5 bases, J lost 3 bases, and 14 bases lay in between. This CDR3 is 15 amino acids long. Per germline, CDR1 MNHEY and CDR2 SMNVEV (reference sequence). CDR3 sequence: CASSLRLVGYNEQFF. The CDR3 DNA reads as TGTGCCAGCAGTCTCAGACTAGTAGGCTACAATGAGCAGTTCTTC.

V usage is TRBV9 and J usage is TRBJ2-3; the match to TRBD2 covers 7 bases. The CDR3 spans 14 residues. Per the germline V gene, CDR1 is SGDLS and CDR2 is YYNGEE. J lost 3 bases, V lost 3 bases, and 4 bases had no gene match. The CDR3 DNA reads as TGTGCCAGCAGCGCTCTAGCGGAAACAGATACGCAGTATTTT. Amino acid sequence: CASSALAETDTQYF.

This clonotype showed up just a few times. The V gene is TRBV20-1, the J gene TRBJ2-1; D assignment may be TRBD1 or TRBD2 (5 bases each). Per the germline V gene, CDR1 is DFQATT and CDR2 is SNEGSKA (reference sequence). This CDR3 region has 15 residues. The V and J ends lost 2 bases and 6 bases respectively, with 17 bases between them. Here the CDR3 DNA reads TGCAGTGCTAGAACAGGAGGCCTCGAGGGCAATGAGCAGTTCTTC. Its protein is CSARTGGLEGNEQFF.

This clonotype was picked up a small number of times. CDR3 region: CASSNLAGPTGELFF. The CDR3 DNA reads TGTGCCAGCAGCAACCTAGCGGGACCCACCGGGGAGCTGTTTTTT. The chain combines TRBV6-1 with TRBJ2-2, with 9 bases that match TRBD2. The CDR3 covers 15 residues. V trimming: 6 bases; J trimming: 4 bases; junction bases outside the gene matches: 6. CDR1 and CDR2 from the germline V gene are MNHNS and SASEGT.

This clonotype was observed at least ten times. This rearrangement joins TRBV27 to TRBJ2-7, with D perhaps TRBD2 (5 bases). Germline lookup yields CDR1 MNHEY and CDR2 SMNVEV (reference sequence). This CDR3 spans 13 amino acids. With 0 bases removed from V and 7 bases from J, the gap between germline ends came to 10 bases. The CDR3: CASSLSPTGEQYF. The CDR3 region has the DNA TGTGCCAGCAGTTTATCGCCTACGGGGGAGCAGTACTTC.

This clonotype has just one count. The V gene is TRBV4-3, the J gene TRBJ2-2; TRBD1 aligns across 8 bases. Trimming at V came to 3 bases and at J to 1 base, leaving 4 bases not matched to a gene. Germline values: CDR1 LGHNA, CDR2 YSLEER. The CDR3 is 16 residues long. The CDR3 coding sequence is TGCGCCAGCAGCCACCGACAGGGGTTGAACACCGGGGAGCTGTTTTTT. It specifies CASSHRQGLNTGELFF.

In its sample, this clonotype was seen many times. The chain couples TRBV6-1 to TRBJ2-7; D perhaps matches TRBD1 (6 bases). The ends were cut back, 9 bases at V and 3 bases at J, with 15 bases in the middle. CDR1 and CDR2 (germline): MNHNS, SASEGT. CDR3 length: 13 residues. The chain's CDR3 is CASPRDTNYEQYF. The DNA of the CDR3 is TGTGCCAGTCCCCGGGACACCAACTACGAGCAGTACTTC.

This clonotype appeared many times. The V call is TRBV7-2, the J call TRBJ2-7; TRBD2 matches 9 bases. The trim removed 3 bases at V and 3 bases at J, leaving 9 bases unmatched. Germline V lookup: CDR1 SGHTA, CDR2 FQGNSA. The CDR3 length is 16 residues. CDR3 nucleotides: TGTGCCAGCAGCTTTGTGCTAGCGGGGCCACACTACGAGCAGTACTTC. Residues: CASSFVLAGPHYEQYF.

V is TRBV29-1 and J is TRBJ2-4, with D possibly called TRBD1 or TRBD2 (5 bases each). Per germline, CDR1 SQVTM and CDR2 ANQGSEA. The CDR3 is 12 amino acids. V was pared by 4 bases and J by 1 base, with 5 bases between. The CDR3 sequence is CSVGGAKNIQYF. The CDR3 DNA is TGCAGCGTTGGGGGGGCCAAAAACATTCAGTACTTC.

This clonotype was observed at least ten times. The rearrangement uses TRBV7-9 and TRBJ2-7; the D gene is possibly TRBD1 (6 bases). The CDR3 is made up of 14 amino acids. Germline loops: CDR1 SEHNR, CDR2 FQNEAQ (reference sequence). V gave up 4 bases and J gave up 5 bases, with 15 bases separating them. This CDR3 is CASSSGQSVHEQYF. The CDR3 DNA sequence: TGTGCCAGCAGCTCCGGACAGAGTGTCCACGAGCAGTACTTC.

The chain links TRBV27 to TRBJ2-7; D might be TRBD1 (6 bases). The CDR3 is made up of 15 amino acids. Germline V lookup: CDR1 MNHEY, CDR2 SMNVEV (reference sequence). V was pared by 4 bases and J by 0 bases, with 13 bases between. DNA for the CDR3: TGTGCCAGCAGTTATGCGAGGGGGAGCTCCTACGAGCAGTACTTC. Translating gives CASSYARGSSYEQYF.

This clonotype has ten or more counts. The chain uses TRBV11-2 and TRBJ2-1; 7 bases line up with TRBD2. V was clipped by 0 bases and J by 8 bases; unmatched bases: 1. Germline values: CDR1 SGHAT, CDR2 FQNNGV. There are 13 residues in the CDR3. CDR3 DNA: TGTGCCAGCAGCTTAGAACTAGCGCATGAGCAGTTCTTC. Translation gives CASSLELAHEQFF.

In the case of this clonotype: One junction end disagrees with the germline gene, perhaps due to a read error. This chain uses TRBV3-1 with TRBJ2-1; D not resolved. CDR3 size: 14 residues. Germline-derived CDR1 and CDR2 are LGHDT and YNNKEL (reference sequence). The CDR3 protein is CASIQASSYNEQFF. CDR3 nucleotides: TGTGCCAGCATCCAAGCCTCTTCCTACAATGAGCAGTTCTTC.

This clonotype was recorded many times. The J gene is TRBJ1-2, the V gene TRBV28; D is ambiguous. The CDR3 is made up of 14 amino acids. Looked up from germline, CDR1 is MDHEN and CDR2 is SYDVKM. The ends were cut back, 5 bases at V and 8 bases at J, with 18 bases in the middle. The CDR3 bases are TGTGCCAGCAGTCAAAACAAAATCTATGGAGGCTACACCTTC. This gives the protein CASSQNKIYGGYTF.

This clonotype was seen repeatedly, ten times or more. The chain has TRBV28 and TRBJ1-2, with D unresolved. Germline loops: CDR1 MDHEN, CDR2 SYDVKM. CDR3 size: 14 residues. The V gene lost 1 base and the J gene lost 6 bases, with 12 bases spanning the gap. CDR3 bases: TGTGCCAGCAGTTTATTCGGGCCTGGGGATGGCTACACCTTC. Amino acids: CASSLFGPGDGYTF.

This clonotype was observed a handful of times. J is TRBJ2-1 and V is TRBV20-1, with D possibly being TRBD1 (5 bases). CDR3 size: 15 residues. Germline CDR1 reads DFQATT; CDR2 reads SNEGSKA (reference sequence). V lost 1 base and J lost 2, with 12 bases in between. CDR3 sequence reads: CSARVQAGTYNEQFF. The CDR3 nucleotides are TGCAGTGCTAGAGTACAGGCAGGGACCTACAATGAGCAGTTCTTC.

V is TRBV9 and J is TRBJ1-2; 8 bases align to TRBD1. CDR1 and CDR2 (germline): SGDLS, YYNGEE. This CDR3 has 16 amino acids. V lost 3 bases, J lost 7 bases, and 14 bases stayed unmatched. Here the CDR3 DNA reads TGTGCCAGCAGCGCCGGACAGGGAGCTAGTTCAGGTGGCTACACCTTC. Protein product: CASSAGQGASSGGYTF.

As regards this clonotype: A read error may explain this, as a much larger clone is one base away. This sequence joins TRBV29-1 and TRBJ2-1; 11 bases are shared with TRBD2. The CDR3 runs 17 residues. CDR1 is SQVTM and CDR2 is ANQGSEA in the germline V gene. The V and J ends lost 6 bases and 2 bases, in that order; junction bases with no gene match: 12. In DNA, the CDR3 is TGCAGCGTATGGGGAGTAGCGGGAGGGAGCCCCTACAATGAGCAGTTCTTC. It translates to CSVWGVAGGSPYNEQFF.

This clonotype was found a few times. This chain links TRBV5-1 with TRBJ2-2; D is possibly TRBD2 (6 bases). V dropped 5 bases and J dropped 5 bases, with 10 bases sitting between them. Germline lookup yields CDR1 SGHRS and CDR2 YFSETQ. The CDR3 spans 13 residues. CDR3 protein: CASRDYATGELFF. Written as DNA, the CDR3 is TGCGCCAGCAGGGACTACGCTACCGGGGAGCTGTTTTTT.

The rearrangement joins TRBV6-2 or TRBV6-3 to TRBJ2-3, with TRBD1 as a possible D gene (6 bases). V lost 7 bases, J lost 0 bases, and 14 bases lay in between. CDR1 is MNHEY and CDR2 is SVGEGT in the germline V gene. The CDR3 is 15 amino acids. The CDR3 loop is CASTDRSSSTDTQYF. In nucleotides, the CDR3 is TGTGCCAGCACCGACAGGTCTTCTAGCACAGATACGCAGTATTTT.

This clonotype came up many times. This chain connects TRBV3-1 to TRBJ2-2; 12 bases fit TRBD2. The CDR3 totals 17 residues. Per germline, CDR1 LGHDT and CDR2 YNNKEL (reference sequence). The J segment lost 4 bases and the V segment lost 2 bases, leaving 5 bases of the junction unmatched. In DNA form, the CDR3 reads TGTGCCAGCAGCCAATGGACTAGCGGGACGGCCACCGGGGAGCTGTTTTTT. Translated: CASSQWTSGTATGELFF.